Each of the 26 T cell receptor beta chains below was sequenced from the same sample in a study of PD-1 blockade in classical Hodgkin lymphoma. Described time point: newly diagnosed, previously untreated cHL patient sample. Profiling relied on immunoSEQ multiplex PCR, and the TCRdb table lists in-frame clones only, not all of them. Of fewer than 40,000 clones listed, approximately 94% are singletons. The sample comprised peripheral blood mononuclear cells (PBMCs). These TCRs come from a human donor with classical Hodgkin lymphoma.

The CDR3 DNA reads as TGTGCCAGCTTTTTAGACAGGGCCTATAATTCACCCCTCCACTTT. Translation: CASFLDRAYNSPLHF. V usage is TRBV2 and J usage is TRBJ1-6; 7 positions agree with TRBD1. V lost 8 bases and J lost 2; bases outside the gene matches: 6. The CDR3 extends over 15 amino acids. The germline CDR1 and CDR2 sequences are SNHLY and FYNNEI.

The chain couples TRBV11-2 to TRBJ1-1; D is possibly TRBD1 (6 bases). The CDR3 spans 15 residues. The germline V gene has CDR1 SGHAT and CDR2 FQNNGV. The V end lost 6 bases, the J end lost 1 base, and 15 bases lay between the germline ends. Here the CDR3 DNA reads TGTGCCAGCAGTGCGGACAGCTGGGGGAACACTGAAGCTTTCTTT. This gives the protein CASSADSWGNTEAFF.

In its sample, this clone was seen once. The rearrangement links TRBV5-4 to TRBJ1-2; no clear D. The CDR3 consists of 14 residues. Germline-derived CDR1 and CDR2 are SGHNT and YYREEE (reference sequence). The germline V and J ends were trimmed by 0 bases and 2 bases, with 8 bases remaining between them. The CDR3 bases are TGTGCCAGCAGCTTGGATTTGGAAAACTATGGCTACACCTTC. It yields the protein CASSLDLENYGYTF.

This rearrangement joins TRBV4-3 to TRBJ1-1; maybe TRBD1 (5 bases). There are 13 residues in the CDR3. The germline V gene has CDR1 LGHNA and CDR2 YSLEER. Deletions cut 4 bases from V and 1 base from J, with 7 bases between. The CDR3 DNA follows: TGCGCCAGCAGCCGAGACAGGAACACTGAAGCTTTCTTT. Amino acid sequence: CASSRDRNTEAFF.

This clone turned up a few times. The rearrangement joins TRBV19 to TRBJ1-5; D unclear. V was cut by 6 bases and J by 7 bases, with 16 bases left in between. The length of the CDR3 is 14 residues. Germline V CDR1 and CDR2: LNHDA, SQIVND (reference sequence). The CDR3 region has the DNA TGTGCCAGTAGAATCAGTATACGGTCCCAGCCCCAGCATTTT. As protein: CASRISIRSQPQHF.

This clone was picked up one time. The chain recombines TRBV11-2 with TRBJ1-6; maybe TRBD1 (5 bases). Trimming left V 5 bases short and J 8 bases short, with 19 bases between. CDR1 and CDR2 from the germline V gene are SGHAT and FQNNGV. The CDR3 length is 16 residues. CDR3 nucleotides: TGTGCCAGCAGCCCCCGTGAGGGGCTGGGAGATTCACCCCTCCACTTT. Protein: CASSPREGLGDSPLHF.

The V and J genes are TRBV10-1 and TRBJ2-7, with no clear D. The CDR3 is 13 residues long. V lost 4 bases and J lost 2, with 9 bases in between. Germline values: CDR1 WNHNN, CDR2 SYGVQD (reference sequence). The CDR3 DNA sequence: TGCGCCAGCAGTGCACTCGGCACCTACGAGCAGTACTTC. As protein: CASSALGTYEQYF.

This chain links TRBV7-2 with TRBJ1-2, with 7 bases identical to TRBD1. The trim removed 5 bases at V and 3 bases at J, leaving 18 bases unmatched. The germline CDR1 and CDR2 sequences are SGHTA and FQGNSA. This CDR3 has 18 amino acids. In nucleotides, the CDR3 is TGTGCCAGCAGCGTACGGACGCCAAGACAGGGCGAGGACTATGGCTACACCTTC. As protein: CASSVRTPRQGEDYGYTF.

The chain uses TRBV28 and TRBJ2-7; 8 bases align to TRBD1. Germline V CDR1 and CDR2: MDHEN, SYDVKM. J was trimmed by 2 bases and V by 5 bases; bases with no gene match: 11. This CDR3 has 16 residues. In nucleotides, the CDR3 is TGTGCCAGCAGTGGATTTTACAGGGGGGCGCCCTACGAGCAGTACTTC. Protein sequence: CASSGFYRGAPYEQYF. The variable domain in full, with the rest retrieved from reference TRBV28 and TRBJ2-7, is DVKVTQSSRYLVKRTGEKVFLECVQDMDHENMFWYRQDPGLGLRLIYFSYDVKMKEKGDIPEGYSVSREKKERFSLILESASTNQTSMYLCASSGFYRGAPYEQYFGPGTRLTVT.

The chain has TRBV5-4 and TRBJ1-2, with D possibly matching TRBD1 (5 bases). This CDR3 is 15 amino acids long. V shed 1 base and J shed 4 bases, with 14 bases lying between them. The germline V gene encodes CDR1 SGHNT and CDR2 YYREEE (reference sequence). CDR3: CASSLLRDFSYGYTF. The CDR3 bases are TGTGCCAGCAGCTTGCTCAGGGATTTCAGCTATGGCTACACCTTC.

In DNA, the CDR3 is TGTGCCAGCAGTTCCAACCTACAGGGAACGAATTCACCCCTCCACTTT. It specifies CASSSNLQGTNSPLHF. The J gene is TRBJ1-6, the V gene TRBV5-4, with D perhaps TRBD1 (6 bases). CDR1 SGHNT and CDR2 YYREEE come from the germline V gene (reference sequence). The CDR3 runs to 16 residues. V dropped 5 bases and J dropped 7 bases, with 19 bases sitting between them.

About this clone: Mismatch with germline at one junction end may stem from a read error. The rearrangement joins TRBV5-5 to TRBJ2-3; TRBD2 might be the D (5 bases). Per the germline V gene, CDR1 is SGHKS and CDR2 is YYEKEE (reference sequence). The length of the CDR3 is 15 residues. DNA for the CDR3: TGTGCCACCAGCTTTAGGCCGGGGAGCACAGATACGCAGTATTTT. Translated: CATSFRPGSTDTQYF.

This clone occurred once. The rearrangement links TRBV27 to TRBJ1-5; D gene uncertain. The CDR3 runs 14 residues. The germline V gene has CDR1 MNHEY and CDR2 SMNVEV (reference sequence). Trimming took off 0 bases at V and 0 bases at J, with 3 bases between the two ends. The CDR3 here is CASSLSYSNQPQHF. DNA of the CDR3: TGTGCCAGCAGTTTATCGTATAGCAATCAGCCCCAGCATTTT.

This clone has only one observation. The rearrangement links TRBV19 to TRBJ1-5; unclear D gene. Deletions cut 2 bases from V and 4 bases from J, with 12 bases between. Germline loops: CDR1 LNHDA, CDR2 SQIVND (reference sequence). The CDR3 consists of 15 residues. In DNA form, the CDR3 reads TGTGCCAGTAGTATACGAGGGCAGACAAATCAGCCCCAGCATTTT. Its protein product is CASSIRGQTNQPQHF.

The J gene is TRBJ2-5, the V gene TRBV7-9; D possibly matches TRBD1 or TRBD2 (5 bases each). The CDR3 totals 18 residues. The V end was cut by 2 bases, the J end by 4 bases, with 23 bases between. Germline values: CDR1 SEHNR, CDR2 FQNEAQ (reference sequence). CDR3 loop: CASSLKGRTLGRGETQYF. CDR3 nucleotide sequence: TGTGCCAGCAGCTTAAAGGGACGGACTCTGGGAAGAGGAGAGACCCAGTACTTC.

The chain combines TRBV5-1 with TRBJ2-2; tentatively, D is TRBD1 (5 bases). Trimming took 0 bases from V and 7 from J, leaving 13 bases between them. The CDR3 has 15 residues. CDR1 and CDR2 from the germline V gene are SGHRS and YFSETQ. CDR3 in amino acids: CASSLGLAGIGELFF. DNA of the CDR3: TGCGCCAGCAGCTTGGGGTTGGCAGGGATCGGGGAGCTGTTTTTT.

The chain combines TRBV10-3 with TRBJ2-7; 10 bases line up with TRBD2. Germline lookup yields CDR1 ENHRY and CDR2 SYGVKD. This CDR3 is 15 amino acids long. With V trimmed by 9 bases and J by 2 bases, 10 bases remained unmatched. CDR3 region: CAISRGLAGAYEQYF. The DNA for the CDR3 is TGTGCCATATCCCGAGGGCTAGCGGGGGCCTACGAGCAGTACTTC.

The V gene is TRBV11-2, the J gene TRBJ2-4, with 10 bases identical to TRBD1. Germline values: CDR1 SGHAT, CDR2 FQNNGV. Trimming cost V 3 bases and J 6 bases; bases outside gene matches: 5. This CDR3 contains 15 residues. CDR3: CASSFRRTGGNIQYF. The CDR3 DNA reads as TGTGCCAGCAGCTTTAGACGGACAGGGGGAAACATTCAGTACTTC.

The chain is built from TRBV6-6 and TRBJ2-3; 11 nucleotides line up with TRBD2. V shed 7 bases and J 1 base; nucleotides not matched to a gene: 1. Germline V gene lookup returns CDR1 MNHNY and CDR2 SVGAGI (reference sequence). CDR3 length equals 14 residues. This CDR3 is CASISGRGTDTQYF. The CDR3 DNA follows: TGTGCCAGCATTAGCGGGAGGGGCACAGATACGCAGTATTTT.

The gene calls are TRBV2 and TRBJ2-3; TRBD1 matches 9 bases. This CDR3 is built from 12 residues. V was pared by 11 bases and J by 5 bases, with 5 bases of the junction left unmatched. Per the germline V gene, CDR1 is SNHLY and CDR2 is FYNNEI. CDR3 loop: CARGTGKDTQYF. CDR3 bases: TGTGCCCGAGGGACAGGGAAAGATACGCAGTATTTT.

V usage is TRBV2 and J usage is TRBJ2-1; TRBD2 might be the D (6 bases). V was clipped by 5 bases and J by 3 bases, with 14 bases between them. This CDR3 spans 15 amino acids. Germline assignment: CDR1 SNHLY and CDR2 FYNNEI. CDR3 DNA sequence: TGTGCCAGCAGTCCTTTAGCGGCGGGCTACAATGAGCAGTTCTTC. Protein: CASSPLAAGYNEQFF.

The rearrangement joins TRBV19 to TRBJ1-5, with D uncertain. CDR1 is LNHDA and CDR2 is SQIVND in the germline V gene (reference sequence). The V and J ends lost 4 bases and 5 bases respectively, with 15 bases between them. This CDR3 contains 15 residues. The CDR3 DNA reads TGTGCCAGTAGTAATTCTGGGGTCCCCCATCAGCCCCAGCATTTT. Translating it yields CASSNSGVPHQPQHF.

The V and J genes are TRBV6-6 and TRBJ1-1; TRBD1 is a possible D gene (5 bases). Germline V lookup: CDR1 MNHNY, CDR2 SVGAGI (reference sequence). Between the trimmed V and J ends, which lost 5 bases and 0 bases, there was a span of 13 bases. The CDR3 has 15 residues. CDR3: CASSTHTGLNTEAFF. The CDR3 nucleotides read TGTGCCAGCAGTACGCACACGGGACTGAACACTGAAGCTTTCTTT.

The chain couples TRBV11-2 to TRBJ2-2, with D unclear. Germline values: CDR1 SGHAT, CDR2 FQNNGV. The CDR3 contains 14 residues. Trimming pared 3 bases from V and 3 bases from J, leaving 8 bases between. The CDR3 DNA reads TGTGCCAGCAGCTTGCTCCTGGACACCGGGGAGCTGTTTTTT. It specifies CASSLLLDTGELFF.

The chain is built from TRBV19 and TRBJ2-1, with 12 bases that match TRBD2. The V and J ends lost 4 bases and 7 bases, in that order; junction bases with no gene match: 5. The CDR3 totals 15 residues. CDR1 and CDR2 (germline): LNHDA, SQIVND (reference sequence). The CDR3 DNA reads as TGTGCCAGTAGTAAGCGGACTAGCGGGATGAATGAGCAGTTCTTC. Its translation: CASSKRTSGMNEQFF.

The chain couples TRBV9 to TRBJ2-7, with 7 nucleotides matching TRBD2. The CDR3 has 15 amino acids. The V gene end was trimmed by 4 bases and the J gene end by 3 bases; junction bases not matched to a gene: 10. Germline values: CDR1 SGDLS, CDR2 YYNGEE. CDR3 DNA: TGTGCCAGCAGCCCCGCCCGGGACTACAGCTACGAGCAGTACTTC. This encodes CASSPARDYSYEQYF.